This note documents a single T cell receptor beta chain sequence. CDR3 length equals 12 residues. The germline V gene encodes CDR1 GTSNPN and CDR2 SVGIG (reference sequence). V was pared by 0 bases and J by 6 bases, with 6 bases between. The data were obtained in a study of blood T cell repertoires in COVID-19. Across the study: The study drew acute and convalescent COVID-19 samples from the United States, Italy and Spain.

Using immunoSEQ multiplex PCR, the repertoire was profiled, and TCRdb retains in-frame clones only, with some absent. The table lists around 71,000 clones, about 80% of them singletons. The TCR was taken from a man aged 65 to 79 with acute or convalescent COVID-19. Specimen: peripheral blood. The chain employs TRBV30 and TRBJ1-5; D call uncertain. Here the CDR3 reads CAWSVRGQPQHF. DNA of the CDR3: TGTGCCTGGAGTGTACGGGGTCAGCCCCAGCATTTT.